This T cell receptor beta chain emerged from a study of blood T cell repertoires in COVID-19. The overall study: Researchers got acute and convalescent COVID-19 samples from the United States, Italy and Spain. From T cells, B-cell-depleted T cells, or PBMCs came the material, which was cDNA or gDNA.

Generated by immunoSEQ multiplex PCR, the TCRdb table keeps only in-frame clones and is missing some. The sample lists approximately 300,000 clones, roughly 84% seen once, with 1% in the top ten. The sequence was obtained from a man over 45 with active or convalescent COVID-19. The sample taken for sequencing was peripheral blood.

The CDR3 loop is CASSRRGGGPSTDTQYF. DNA of the CDR3: TGTGCCAGCAGCCGCCGTGGGGGGGGGCCTAGCACAGATACGCAGTATTTT. The chain has TRBV3-1 (or the pseudogene TRBV3-2) and TRBJ2-3; tentatively, D is TRBD2 (7 bases). V shed 4 bases and J shed 0 bases, with 17 bases lying between them. CDR3 length equals 17 residues. Germline CDR1 is LGHDT and CDR2 is YNNKEL (reference sequence).